The 17 T cell receptor beta chains reported below all come from one sample, sequenced in a study of tumor-infiltrating lymphocytes in primary liver carcinoma. With around 520 ng total RNA as template and a constant-region primer, TCR beta cDNA was made. Investigators got TCR beta libraries out of three nested multiplex PCR rounds, done with slightly modified ARM-PCR. Investigators reported that the first two PCR rounds, at about 11 cycles each, used TRBV1-TRBV30 forward primers with a C-beta reverse primer. Via MiXCR, TCRdb re-called the multiplex PCR reads, giving one row per CDR3 protein. There are approximately 340,000 distinct CDR3 sequences in the sample; less than 70% occur only once, and 5% to 6.5% lies in the top ten. Unsorted whole blood supplied the RNA, and germline DNA was extracted too. Sequenced: peripheral blood. All receptors come from a man aged 35-49 years with primary liver carcinoma and hepatitis B virus infection.

Regarding this clonotype: A much larger clone lies one base from this, so it may be a read error. The gene calls are TRBV30 and TRBJ1-1; tentatively, D is TRBD1 (6 bases). Germline V lookup: CDR1 GTSNPN, CDR2 SVGIG (reference sequence). V lost 4 bases, J lost 0 bases, and 12 bases lay in between. The CDR3 is made up of 14 amino acids. In DNA, the CDR3 is TGTGCCTGGACCAGGACAGTGTTGAACACTGAAGCTTTCTTT. It translates to CAWTRTVLNTEAFF.

With respect to this clonotype: This clone may be a read error of a much larger clone one base away. The V call is TRBV11-2, the J call TRBJ2-1; 10 nucleotides align to TRBD2. J was trimmed by 13 bases and V by 5 bases; bases with no gene match: 17. The CDR3 spans 16 residues. Germline V gene sequence: CDR1 SGHAT, CDR2 FQNNGV. The CDR3 here is CASSPKRAGGPGEQFF. DNA of the CDR3: TGTGCCAGCAGCCCCAAGAGAGCGGGAGGGCCCGGCGAACAGTTCTTC.

A note on this clonotype: A much larger clone differs from this one at a single base, so this may be a read error. CDR3 nucleotide sequence: TGTGCCAGCAGTTTATCTTCAGGGGGTAACTATGGCTACGCCTTC. Its protein product is CASSLSSGGNYGYAF. The genes are TRBV12-3 or TRBV12-4 and TRBJ1-2; 7 bases are shared with TRBD1. CDR3 length: 15 amino acids.

Details on this clonotype: In this CDR3 the conserved last residue, phenylalanine or tryptophan, is missing, so a read error is likely. V and J are TRBV11-3 and TRBJ1-1; the D is unclear. This CDR3 region has 13 residues. V lost 1 base to trimming and J lost 6 bases, with 9 bases between them. CDR1 and CDR2 from the germline V gene are SGHNT and YENEEA. The CDR3 loop is CASSLVREAEAFL. CDR3 sequence (DNA): TGTGCCAGCAGCTTAGTCCGGGAGGCTGAAGCTTTCTTA.

Points on this clonotype: This may be a read error: a much more frequent sequence differs by one nucleotide. The V gene is TRBV6-2 or TRBV6-3, the J gene TRBJ2-1; D is possibly TRBD2 (6 bases). CDR3 length: 15 amino acids. The germline CDR1 and CDR2 sequences are MNHEY and SVGEGT. The CDR3 DNA follows: TGTGACAGCAGTCTTCCGGGAGCAAAAGGAAATGAGCAGTTCTTC. Its protein product is CDSSLPGAKGNEQFF.

This clonotype was detected ten times or more. The rearrangement joins TRBV29-1 to TRBJ1-3; TRBD1 is a possible D gene (5 bases). In germline, CDR1 is SQVTM, CDR2 ANQGSEA. The V end was cut by 5 bases, the J end by 1 base, with 6 bases between. This CDR3 is built from 12 residues. CDR3 sequence (DNA): TGCAGCGTTCGGACATCTGGAAACACCATATATTTT. This gives the protein CSVRTSGNTIYF.

V usage is TRBV6-4 and J usage is TRBJ2-7; D might be TRBD1 (6 bases). CDR1 is MRHNA and CDR2 is SNTAGT in the germline V gene. The CDR3 covers 12 residues. The V end lost 8 bases, the J end lost 6 bases, and 14 bases lay between the germline ends. The DNA of the CDR3 is TGTGCCAGCTACCCTAGCAGGGGCGAGCAGTACTTC. This translates into CASYPSRGEQYF.

On this clonotype: This may come from a read error, since a much larger clone is one base off. The chain employs TRBV6-2 or TRBV6-3 and TRBJ2-3; D gene uncertain. The CDR3 consists of 16 residues. CDR1 is MNHEY and CDR2 is SVGEGT in the germline V gene. Trimming pared 5 bases from V and 7 bases from J, leaving 22 bases between. This CDR3 reads CASSPHSSVSLNTQYF. CDR3 bases: TGTGCCAGCAGTCCCCATTCAAGCGTGAGTCTTAATACGCAGTATTTT.

About this clonotype itself: It may be a read error: a sequence one base away is much more abundant. The chain combines TRBV29-1 with TRBJ2-1; no clear D gene. Germline V gene sequence: CDR1 SQVTM, CDR2 ANQGSEA. The CDR3 extends over 10 amino acids. V was clipped by 4 bases and J by 11 bases, with 9 bases between them. CDR3 bases: TGCAGCGTTGTGGGGAATAAGCAGTTCTTC. As protein: CSVVGNKQFF.

With regard to this clonotype: Sequence at one end of the junction differs from germline and may be a read error. This rearrangement joins TRBV29-1 to TRBJ2-1; D possibly corresponds to TRBD2 (5 bases). Germline CDR1 is SQVTM and CDR2 is ANQGSEA. This CDR3 has 13 amino acids. The CDR3, as DNA: TGTAGCGCCGACCCCTACTCCTACAATGAGCAGTTCTTC. Amino acids: CSADPYSYNEQFF.

The gene calls are TRBV11-2 and TRBJ2-1, with D tentatively TRBD1 or TRBD2 (5 bases each). The J call may be wrong; the DNA end is better matched by TRBJ2-7. The CDR3 length is 15 residues. CDR1 is SGHAT, CDR2 FQNNGV, per germline. CDR3 sequence: CASSLGDSSYNEQYF. In DNA form, the CDR3 reads TGTGCCAGCAGTTTGGGGGATAGCTCCTACAACGAGCAGTACTTC.

With regard to this clonotype: This clone may be a read error of a much larger clone one base away. The J gene is TRBJ2-2, the V gene TRBV6-5; D is perhaps TRBD2 (5 bases). The CDR3 is 14 residues long. Germline values: CDR1 MNHEY, CDR2 SVGAGI. CDR3 bases: TGTGCCAGCACTTACGACTACTACACCGGGGAGCTGTTTTTT. Amino acids: CASTYDYYTGELFF.

This clonotype has just a few counts. The chain employs TRBV28 and TRBJ1-1, with unresolved D. V lost 5 bases and J 0 bases, leaving 7 bases between the germline ends. CDR3 length equals 13 residues. Germline V gene data show CDR1 as MDHEN and CDR2 as SYDVKM. For the CDR3, the DNA is TGTGCCAGCAGTCCCCGGCTGAACACTGAAGCTTTCTTT. Translation gives CASSPRLNTEAFF.

As concerns this clonotype: One end of the junction is discordant with germline, which a read error may explain. The chain links TRBV11-1 to TRBJ2-1; TRBD2 agrees at 10 bases. CDR1 SGHAT and CDR2 FQDESV come from the germline V gene (reference sequence). The CDR3 extends over 16 amino acids. Written as DNA, the CDR3 is TGTGCCAGCAGCTTAGCGCTAGCGGGGGATTACAATGAGCATCTCTTC. Translation gives CASSLALAGDYNEHLF.

This chain uses TRBV11-2 with TRBJ2-1; the match to TRBD1 covers 7 bases. The germline V gene has CDR1 SGHAT and CDR2 FQNNGV. J lost 6 bases, V lost 10 bases, and 6 bases had no gene match. The CDR3 sequence is 12 residues long. The DNA of the CDR3 is TGTGCCAATGGACAGGCAGGCAATGAGCAGTTCTTC. It yields the protein CANGQAGNEQFF.

Details on this clonotype: A much larger clonotype is one base distant, so this may be a read error. The conserved phenylalanine or tryptophan is not found at the CDR3 terminus, so this likely reflects a read error. The chain joins TRBV10-3 to TRBJ1-6, with D possibly TRBD1 on 5 matching bases. Trimming shortened V by 6 bases and J by 5 bases, and 11 bases separated the two germline ends. The CDR3 length is 14 residues. The germline V gene encodes CDR1 ENHRY and CDR2 SYGVKD. CDR3 amino acids: CAISDRQNNSPLHL. The CDR3 DNA follows: TGTGCCATCAGCGACAGACAGAATAATTCACCCCTCCACTTA.

This clonotype was observed a few times. The chain links TRBV28 to TRBJ2-5; D uncertain. From germline, CDR1 is MDHEN and CDR2 SYDVKM. With 1 base removed from V and 0 bases from J, the gap between germline ends came to 9 bases. The CDR3 spans 15 residues. CDR3 DNA: TGTGCCAGCAGTTTATCCGGTGTGTACCAAGAGACCCAGTACTTC. Translation: CASSLSGVYQETQYF.